Presented here are 23 T cell receptor beta chains from one specimen sequenced in a study of metastatic and nonmetastatic thyroid tumors. Nobody among the patients had been given any treatment before thyroid surgery. TCRdb ran MiXCR on the PCR reads. This repertoire shows about 31,000 clones, about 21% found once; its top ten account for about 22%. The specimen sequenced was blood. These TCRs come from a female donor with papillary thyroid cancer or a benign thyroid nodule (not recorded which). Some clones in this sample may be carry-over from other donors' samples.

This clone turned up a few times. The chain links TRBV6-6 to TRBJ2-1; tentative D call: TRBD2 (5 bases). This CDR3 comprises 12 residues. Trimming removed 2 bases at V and 7 bases at J, with 6 bases between. CDR1 and CDR2 (germline): MNHNY, SVGAGI (reference sequence). The CDR3 protein is CASSYGGNEQFF. For the CDR3, the DNA is TGTGCCAGCAGTTACGGCGGGAATGAGCAGTTCTTC.

This clone was picked up a small number of times. This is likely a read error, given that the CDR3 carries no conserved phenylalanine or tryptophan at its end. The DNA is omitted, as the CDR3 cannot be located on it reliably, and the CDR3 follows TCRdb's listing. V and J are TRBV6-1 and TRBJ2-7; TRBD1, the table's D call, was not compared with the DNA. Germline V gene data show CDR1 as MNHNS and CDR2 as SASEGT. The CDR3 region is 11 residues in length, termini included. CDR3 in amino acids: CASSETGQCLL.

The chain has TRBV5-1 and TRBJ2-1; D is unclear. The CDR3 extends over 12 amino acids. In germline, CDR1 is SGHRS, CDR2 YFSETQ. V was shortened by 2 bases and J by 5 bases, with 5 bases between the two germline ends. CDR3 nucleotides: TGCGCCAGCAGCTTTCAACACAATGAGCAGTTCTTC. Protein: CASSFQHNEQFF.

This clone was seen only a few times. This chain uses TRBV2 with TRBJ1-5; tentatively, D is TRBD1 (5 bases). Trimming shortened V by 5 bases and J by 4 bases, and 12 bases separated the two germline ends. Germline V gene sequence: CDR1 SNHLY, CDR2 FYNNEI. The CDR3 is 14 amino acids. CDR3 amino acids: CASSLERGNQPQHF. The CDR3 DNA follows: TGTGCCAGCAGTCTTGAGCGGGGGAATCAGCCCCAGCATTTT.

This clone was recorded a few times. The chain links TRBV6-1 to TRBJ1-2, with D possibly matching TRBD1 (6 bases). The CDR3 is 13 amino acids. Germline V lookup: CDR1 MNHNS, CDR2 SASEGT. The ends were cut back, 6 bases at V and 1 base at J, with 9 bases in the middle. The CDR3 protein is CASRQGFNYGYTF. The CDR3 DNA is TGTGCCAGCAGACAGGGATTTAACTATGGCTACACCTTC.

This clone was seen many times. V is TRBV4-3 and J is TRBJ1-2; D not resolved. This CDR3 region has 15 residues. Germline values: CDR1 LGHNA, CDR2 YSLEER. V lost 4 bases and J lost 4, with 16 bases in between. CDR3 in amino acids: CASSPGPGTTYGYTF. The CDR3 DNA reads TGCGCCAGCAGCCCAGGACCGGGAACTACCTATGGCTACACCTTC.

This clone was seen ten or more times. This chain uses TRBV20-1 with TRBJ2-3; 13 nucleotides agree with TRBD2. CDR3 length: 13 residues. The germline V gene encodes CDR1 DFQATT and CDR2 SNEGSKA (reference sequence). V lost 4 bases and J lost 7; bases outside the gene matches: 2. The DNA for the CDR3 is TGCAGTGCTACACTAGCGGGGGGGAATACGCAGTATTTT. Its translation is CSATLAGGNTQYF.

At least ten counts were recorded for this clone. J is TRBJ1-1 and V is TRBV11-2; TRBD1 might be the D (6 bases). Germline lookup yields CDR1 SGHAT and CDR2 FQNNGV. The ends were cut back, 5 bases at V and 1 base at J, with 14 bases in the middle. This CDR3 has 15 amino acids. CDR3 in amino acids: CASSRRGGANTEAFF. In nucleotides, the CDR3 is TGTGCCAGCAGCCGGAGGGGGGGGGCGAACACTGAAGCTTTCTTT. Drawing the rest from reference TRBV11-2 and TRBJ1-1, the complete variable domain is EAGVAQSPRYKIIEKRQSVAFWCNPISGHATLYWYQQILGQGPKLLIQFQNNGVVDDSQLPKDRFSAERLKGVDSTLKIQPAKLEDSAVYLCASSRRGGANTEAFFGQGTRLTVV.

This clone showed up many times. V and J are TRBV25-1 and TRBJ2-1; 8 bases map to TRBD2. CDR3 size: 18 residues. V lost 2 bases to trimming and J lost 0 bases; unmatched junction nucleotides: 9. Germline lookup yields CDR1 MGHDK and CDR2 SYGVNS. Here the CDR3 reads CASSETLAGTPSYNEQFF. In DNA, the CDR3 is TGTGCCAGCAGTGAAACCCTAGCGGGTACCCCCTCCTACAATGAGCAGTTCTTC.

In its sample, this clone was seen many times. The CDR3 DNA is TGTGCCAGCAGCTTGCCCGGATTCTATGGCTACACCTTC. This sequence encodes CASSLPGFYGYTF. The rearrangement joins TRBV5-4 to TRBJ1-2; D gene ambiguous. V was trimmed by 1 base and J by 4 bases, leaving 8 bases between them. Germline V gives CDR1 SGHNT, CDR2 YYREEE (reference sequence). CDR3 size: 13 residues.

As for this clone: This CDR3 fails to terminate in the conserved phenylalanine or tryptophan, so it likely reflects a read error. The rearrangement uses TRBV11-3 and TRBJ2-2; possibly TRBD2 for D (6 bases). There are 15 residues in the CDR3. Between the trimmed V and J ends, which lost 6 bases and 5 bases, there was a span of 16 bases. Germline CDR1 reads SGHNT; CDR2 reads YENEEA. Here the CDR3 DNA reads TGTGCCAGCAGAGGCGGGGCAGTCGGAACCGGGGAGCTGTTTTAT. It specifies CASRGGAVGTGELFY.

The V call is TRBV12-3 or TRBV12-4, the J call TRBJ2-3, with D unclear. CDR3 length: 17 amino acids. V shed 2 bases and J shed 0 bases, with 15 bases lying between them. Here the CDR3 reads CASSLRVVQSSTDTQYF. In DNA form, the CDR3 reads TGTGCCAGCAGTTTAAGAGTGGTACAGTCTAGCACAGATACGCAGTATTTT.

This chain connects TRBV11-3 to TRBJ2-7; D uncertain. The V end was cut by 8 bases, the J end by 2 bases, with 16 bases between. Germline V CDR1 and CDR2: SGHNT, YENEEA. The CDR3 runs 14 residues. The CDR3 DNA follows: TGTGCCAGCTCCCCAGAGGTAGGACCCTACGAGCAGTACTTC. This translates into CASSPEVGPYEQYF.

Only one count was recorded for this clone. The CDR3, as DNA: TGCGCCAGCAGCTACTACAGCGGGAGCTCCTACGAGCAGTACTTC. It is translated as CASSYYSGSSYEQYF. The genes are TRBV5-1 and TRBJ2-7, with TRBD2 matching over 8 bases. The J segment lost 0 bases and the V segment lost 3 bases, leaving 5 bases of the junction unmatched. The germline CDR1 and CDR2 sequences are SGHRS and YFSETQ. The CDR3 has 15 amino acids.

This clone was detected many times. The chain has TRBV7-2 and TRBJ2-7, with D perhaps TRBD1 (6 bases). CDR3 length equals 14 residues. From germline, CDR1 is SGHTA and CDR2 FQGNSA. Between the trimmed V and J ends, which lost 3 bases and 0 bases, there was a span of 9 bases. The CDR3 DNA sequence: TGTGCCAGCAGCTTGGAGGACAGCTCCTACGAGCAGTACTTC. Protein product: CASSLEDSSYEQYF.

This clone was observed a handful of times. This sequence joins TRBV28 and TRBJ2-3, with TRBD1 matching 10 bases. This CDR3 contains 14 residues. With V trimmed by 6 bases and J by 5 bases, 5 bases remained unmatched. Germline CDR1 reads MDHEN; CDR2 reads SYDVKM. The CDR3 protein is CASRPTGGEDTQYF. DNA for the CDR3: TGTGCCAGCAGGCCGACAGGGGGCGAAGATACGCAGTATTTT.

This clone has more than one count but fewer than ten. The gene calls are TRBV6-1 and TRBJ2-5; D may be TRBD1 (6 bases). V shed 6 bases and J shed 5 bases, with 19 bases lying between them. CDR3 length: 15 amino acids. The germline gives CDR1 MNHNS, CDR2 SASEGT. Here the CDR3 reads CASRPNTGRMETQYF. The DNA of the CDR3 is TGTGCCAGCAGGCCCAACACAGGGAGAATGGAGACCCAGTACTTC.

The chain has TRBV4-3 and TRBJ2-5; D could derive from TRBD1 or TRBD2 (6 bases each). V shed 6 bases and J shed 5 bases, with 10 bases lying between them. Germline assignment: CDR1 LGHNA and CDR2 YSLEER. This CDR3 region has 12 residues. Here the CDR3 reads CASRLGGETQYF. The CDR3 DNA is TGCGCCAGCAGACTAGGGGGGGAGACCCAGTACTTC.

This clone was recorded many times. The genes are TRBV7-2 and TRBJ1-5, with D tentatively TRBD1 (6 bases). The germline V gene encodes CDR1 SGHTA and CDR2 FQGNSA. CDR3 length: 15 amino acids. V was shortened by 1 base and J by 5 bases, with 12 bases between the two germline ends. DNA of the CDR3: TGTGCCAGCAGCTTAGGGTGGGGGGGCGATCAGCCCCAGCATTTT. It translates to CASSLGWGGDQPQHF.

This clone appeared many times. Other DNA sequences in the sample encode the same CDR3. J is TRBJ1-1 and V is TRBV4-3; the D is unclear. Germline values: CDR1 LGHNA, CDR2 YSLEER. This CDR3 contains 13 residues. The V and J ends lost 4 bases and 3 bases respectively, with 9 bases between them. CDR3 bases: TGCGCCAGCAGCCTAGGCGGGGACACTGAAGCTTTCTTT. Its protein product is CASSLGGDTEAFF.

This chain joins TRBV3-1 and TRBJ2-2, with D maybe TRBD1 (5 bases). V lost 6 bases to trimming and J lost 5 bases, with 13 bases between them. Germline V gives CDR1 LGHDT, CDR2 YNNKEL (reference sequence). CDR3 length: 14 residues. The CDR3, as DNA: TGTGCCAGCAGGTCGACAGATAAGACCGGGGAGCTGTTTTTT. This translates into CASRSTDKTGELFF.

In this sample, this clone turned up many times. The chain employs TRBV7-9 and TRBJ2-6; D assignment may be TRBD1 or TRBD2 (5 bases each). The CDR3 runs to 17 residues. CDR1 is SEHNR and CDR2 is FQNEAQ in the germline V gene (reference sequence). Trimming shortened V by 8 bases and J by 0 bases, and 17 bases separated the two germline ends. The CDR3 region has the DNA TGTGCCAGCGGGCCGGGACGGATCAACTCTGGGGCCAACGTCCTGACTTTC. It encodes CASGPGRINSGANVLTF.

In its sample, this clone is medium-sized. The V gene is TRBV19, the J gene TRBJ1-2; the D gene is possibly TRBD1 (6 bases). The germline V gene encodes CDR1 LNHDA and CDR2 SQIVND (reference sequence). Trimming took 3 bases from V and 2 from J, leaving 13 bases between them. There are 15 residues in the CDR3. The CDR3 DNA is TGTGCCAGTAGTATGGGAAACAGGGCGAACTATGGCTACACCTTC. It encodes CASSMGNRANYGYTF.